This T cell receptor beta chain was obtained from a study of cytomegalovirus exposure and HLA in healthy donors. Study-level findings and limits: Presence/absence analyses treated sequencing depth as roughly uniform across donors.

These donors counted as nominally healthy when sampled, but unrecorded immune exposures were likely. As for this clone: What it binds is unknown.

Vbeta (60) and Jbeta (13) primers were used in the PCR. Profiled with immunoSEQ multiplex PCR; TCRdb holds only in-frame clones, not every one. The sample carries approximately 150,000 clones, over 80% recorded once. The V and J ends lost 7 bases and 3 bases respectively, with 10 bases between them. Per the germline V gene, CDR1 is MRHNA and CDR2 is SNTAGT. The CDR3 consists of 12 residues. The genes are TRBV6-4 and TRBJ2-7, with TRBD1 as a possible D gene (6 bases). Sequencing used PBMCs. This clonotype was sampled from a man aged 45-60 years in good health and CMV-seropositive. The CDR3 spells CASMDRYYEQYF. The CDR3 DNA follows: TGTGCCAGCATGGACAGATACTACGAGCAGTACTTC.